The 16 T cell receptor beta chains reported below all come from one sample, sequenced in a study of cytomegalovirus exposure and HLA in healthy donors. The PCR was carried out with 60 Vbeta primers and 13 Jbeta primers. The table came from immunoSEQ multiplex PCR; TCRdb's copy has only in-frame clones and leaves some out. The sample holds some 180,000 clones; about 77% are singletons and the top ten take about 2.5%. Source material: PBMCs. The receptors stem from a woman aged 30 to 39 in good health and CMV-seropositive.

The chain combines TRBV15 with TRBJ2-1, with D uncertain. CDR1 LNHNV and CDR2 YYDKDF come from the germline V gene (reference sequence). The CDR3 sequence is 15 residues long. V was shortened by 1 base and J by 7 bases, with 14 bases between the two germline ends. DNA of the CDR3: TGTGCCACCAGCAGAGCCCCCCCGCCGGGTAATGAGCAGTTCTTC. It is translated as CATSRAPPPGNEQFF.

The rearrangement joins TRBV7-2 to TRBJ2-7, with 13 bases aligning to TRBD2. CDR1 is SGHTA and CDR2 is FQGNSA in the germline V gene. The junction had 5 bases not matched to a gene; V was cut back by 3 bases and J by 6 bases. The CDR3 covers 15 residues. CDR3 DNA: TGTGCCAGCAGCTTCCTACTAGCGGGGGGGCGCGAGCAGTACTTC. Translating it yields CASSFLLAGGREQYF.

This chain joins TRBV7-6 and TRBJ1-6, with 7 bases matching TRBD1. Germline trimming cut 1 base from V and 15 bases from J; bases unmatched to any gene: 0. Germline CDR1 is SGHVS and CDR2 is FNYEAQ. The CDR3 loop spans 11 amino acids. In DNA form, the CDR3 reads TGTGCCAGCAGCTTAGACAGGGGCCTCCACTTT. Protein sequence: CASSLDRGLHF. The full variable domain, its missing parts supplied by reference TRBV7-6 and TRBJ1-6, is GAGVSQSPRYKVTKRGQDVALRCDPISGHVSLYWYRQALGQGPEFLTYFNYEAQQDKSGLPNDRFSAERPEGSISTLTIQRTEQRDSAMYRCASSLDRGLHFGNGTRLTVT.

The CDR3 DNA reads TGTGCCAGCAGTTCCCAGACTAGCGGGGGGGCCTTCGCCTACAATGAGCAGTTCTTC. It is translated as CASSSQTSGGAFAYNEQFF. This chain uses TRBV27 with TRBJ2-1, with TRBD2 matching over 14 bases. The CDR3 contains 19 residues. Trimming at V came to 4 bases and at J to 2 bases, leaving 10 bases not matched to a gene. Germline loops: CDR1 MNHEY, CDR2 SMNVEV (reference sequence).

This chain connects TRBV15 to TRBJ2-5; TRBD2 agrees at 8 bases. Unmatched junction bases numbered 8, after V lost 2 bases and J lost 0 bases. CDR3 length equals 17 residues. Germline lookup yields CDR1 LNHNV and CDR2 YYDKDF (reference sequence). The CDR3 spells CATSRWGLDTNQETQYF. The CDR3 nucleotides are TGTGCCACCAGCAGATGGGGACTAGACACAAACCAAGAGACCCAGTACTTC.

This clone was seen more than once but under ten times. V and J are TRBV2 and TRBJ2-7; a weak D match, TRBD2 (5 bases). The CDR3 has 14 amino acids. Per the germline V gene, CDR1 is SNHLY and CDR2 is FYNNEI. With 5 bases removed from V and 4 bases from J, the gap between germline ends came to 15 bases. This chain's CDR3 is CASSSTGVQYEQYF. As DNA, the CDR3 is TGTGCCAGCAGTTCCACCGGGGTGCAGTACGAGCAGTACTTC.

The table lists this clone with a few counts. This chain uses TRBV4-3 with TRBJ1-4, with 7 nucleotides matching TRBD1. The germline V gene encodes CDR1 LGHNA and CDR2 YSLEER. The V segment lost 0 bases and the J segment 8 bases; nucleotides outside the gene matches: 9. The CDR3 contains 16 residues. The CDR3 reads CASSQDLGAGGEKLFF. The DNA for the CDR3 is TGCGCCAGCAGCCAAGATTTAGGGGCAGGGGGGGAAAAACTGTTTTTT.

The chain links TRBV4-2 to TRBJ1-5, with TRBD1 matching over 8 bases. The CDR3 totals 14 residues. Looked up from germline, CDR1 is LGHNA and CDR2 is YNFKEQ. Losses at the gene ends were 3 bases for V and 4 bases for J; bases not matched to a gene: 2. The CDR3 region has the DNA TGTGCCAGCAGCCACGGACAGGGTAATCAGCCCCAGCATTTT. Translating it yields CASSHGQGNQPQHF.

The V gene is TRBV6-1, the J gene TRBJ1-2; no clear D. Germline-derived CDR1 and CDR2 are MNHNS and SASEGT. V was pared by 1 base and J by 5 bases, with 17 bases between. The length of the CDR3 is 16 residues. The DNA for the CDR3 is TGTGCCAGCAGTGAAGGTCAGACACTCCCTACGTATGGCTACACCTTC. Residues: CASSEGQTLPTYGYTF.

This clone was observed once. The J gene is TRBJ2-3, the V gene TRBV7-2; 8 bases are a match to TRBD1. The length of the CDR3 is 15 residues. Per the germline V gene, CDR1 is SGHTA and CDR2 is FQGNSA. V lost 1 base, J lost 6 bases, and 6 bases stayed unmatched. The CDR3 nucleotides read TGTGCCAGCAGCTTAGAAGACAGGGGCCGTGATACGCAGTATTTT. It specifies CASSLEDRGRDTQYF.

This chain connects TRBV4-1 to TRBJ2-3; tentatively, D is TRBD2 (6 bases). Looked up from germline, CDR1 is MGHRA and CDR2 is YSYEKL. This CDR3 is 13 amino acids long. Trimming pared 8 bases from V and 9 bases from J, leaving 18 bases between. This CDR3 reads CASAPLVGGTQYF. CDR3 DNA: TGCGCCAGCGCCCCCCTTGTTGGGGGGACGCAGTATTTT.

This clone was observed a single time. The chain couples TRBV4-2 to TRBJ2-5; 11 bases match TRBD2. Germline assignment: CDR1 LGHNA and CDR2 YNFKEQ. The CDR3 runs 19 residues. Germline trimming cut 0 bases from V and 2 bases from J; bases unmatched to any gene: 11. Here the CDR3 reads CASSQEGYRGTSGQETQYF. The CDR3 DNA sequence: TGTGCCAGCAGCCAAGAAGGGTATCGAGGGACTAGCGGACAAGAGACCCAGTACTTC.

The genes are TRBV12-1 and TRBJ2-1; the tabulated D call, TRBD2, remains unverified against the DNA. TRBV12-1 is noted as a pseudogene. The CDR3 spans 16 residues. The DNA of the CDR3 is TGTGCCAGCAGCTTTGCAGTGGGGGGACTGGCTCGAGAGCAGTTCTTC. Translated: CASSFAVGGLAREQFF.

The chain links TRBV28 to TRBJ2-3, with 7 bases that match TRBD1. The V segment lost 7 bases and the J segment 4 bases; nucleotides outside the gene matches: 14. Germline CDR1 is MDHEN and CDR2 is SYDVKM. The CDR3 contains 16 residues. CDR3: CASITGGQGVADTQYF. As DNA, the CDR3 is TGTGCCAGCATAACGGGCGGCCAGGGGGTGGCAGATACGCAGTATTTT.

In DNA, the CDR3 is TGTGCCAGCAGCGCCGGACAGGGGAGCTCCTATAATTCACCCCTCCACTTT. Protein sequence: CASSAGQGSSYNSPLHF. V gene TRBV9 combines with J gene TRBJ1-6, with TRBD1 identical over 9 bases. Trimming at V came to 3 bases and at J to 0 bases, leaving 4 bases not matched to a gene. The CDR3 length is 17 residues. Looked up from germline, CDR1 is SGDLS and CDR2 is YYNGEE.

The V call is TRBV7-9, the J call TRBJ2-1; D call uncertain. Per germline, CDR1 SEHNR and CDR2 FQNEAQ (reference sequence). There are 12 residues in the CDR3. The V and J ends lost 8 bases and 0 bases respectively, with 5 bases between them. The CDR3 is CASAISYNEQFF. The DNA for the CDR3 is TGTGCCAGCGCTATCTCCTACAATGAGCAGTTCTTC.